These 8 T cell receptor beta chains originate from one sample sequenced in a study of memory CD4+ T cells and cytomegalovirus serostatus. The sort gate was single viable CD3+CD4+CD8-CD45RO+ cells for memory CD4+ T cells. Here immunoSEQ multiplex PCR was the method, and the copy in TCRdb shows in-frame clones only, minus some. Of about 82,000 clones listed, around 80% are singletons. The sequencing input was memory CD4+ T cells from blood. Every receptor here comes from an adult in good health and CMV-seronegative.

This rearrangement joins TRBV29-1 to TRBJ2-7, with a weak D call TRBD2 (6 bases). The germline V and J ends were trimmed by 7 bases and 7 bases, with 17 bases remaining between them. This CDR3 spans 12 amino acids. CDR1 and CDR2 from the germline V gene are SQVTM and ANQGSEA. DNA for the CDR3: TGCAGCGCCATCAATTGGGGGAGGGAGCAGTACTTC. It translates to CSAINWGREQYF.

This chain joins TRBV6-5 and TRBJ2-7; maybe TRBD2 (6 bases). Germline V gene lookup returns CDR1 MNHEY and CDR2 SVGAGI. Trimming took 0 bases from V and 2 from J, leaving 11 bases between them. The CDR3 totals 15 residues. The CDR3 spells CASSYSQTGAYEQYF. In DNA, the CDR3 is TGTGCCAGCAGTTACTCTCAGACGGGGGCCTACGAGCAGTACTTC.

The chain joins TRBV28 to TRBJ2-7; 10 bases match TRBD2. The J segment lost 5 bases and the V segment lost 6 bases, leaving 10 bases of the junction unmatched. CDR1 is MDHEN and CDR2 is SYDVKM in the germline V gene. There are 15 residues in the CDR3. The CDR3 DNA sequence: TGTGCCAGCAGGTCTCCGGGACTAGCGACCGACGAGCAGTACTTC. It yields the protein CASRSPGLATDEQYF.

The chain combines TRBV28 with TRBJ1-1; possibly TRBD1 for D (5 bases). CDR1 is MDHEN and CDR2 is SYDVKM in the germline V gene. The germline V and J ends were trimmed by 5 bases and 4 bases, with 23 bases remaining between them. This CDR3 contains 17 residues. This CDR3 is CASSRDTRRGWRTEAFF. CDR3 sequence (DNA): TGTGCCAGCAGTCGCGATACTAGAAGGGGTTGGCGCACTGAAGCTTTCTTT. Using reference TRBV28 and TRBJ1-1 for the parts outside the CDR3, the full variable domain is DVKVTQSSRYLVKRTGEKVFLECVQDMDHENMFWYRQDPGLGLRLIYFSYDVKMKEKGDIPEGYSVSREKKERFSLILESASTNQTSMYLCASSRDTRRGWRTEAFFGQGTRLTVV.

The DNA for the CDR3 is TGTGCCAGCAGCTTTTCGCAGGGAGGCGAATGGAATCAGCCCCAGCATTTT. Translating gives CASSFSQGGEWNQPQHF. The rearrangement links TRBV7-2 to TRBJ1-5; the D gene is possibly TRBD1 (5 bases). Deletions cut 3 bases from V and 4 bases from J, with 19 bases between. CDR1 and CDR2 from the germline V gene are SGHTA and FQGNSA. The CDR3 has 17 residues.

This clone came up a few times. J is TRBJ1-1 and V is TRBV18; D is ambiguous. The germline V gene encodes CDR1 KGHSH and CDR2 LQKENI. V was shortened by 2 bases and J by 3 bases, with 7 bases between the two germline ends. The length of the CDR3 is 13 residues. The CDR3 protein is CASSPSPDTEAFF. DNA for the CDR3: TGTGCCAGCTCACCAAGTCCGGACACTGAAGCTTTCTTT. Full variable domain (missing parts from reference TRBV18 and TRBJ1-1): NAGVMQNPRHLVRRRGQEARLRCSPMKGHSHVYWYRQLPEEGLKFMVYLQKENIIDESGMPKERFSAEFPKEGPSILRIQQVVRGDSAAYFCASSPSPDTEAFFGQGTRLTVV.

This chain links TRBV4-2 with TRBJ2-3; 8 nucleotides line up with TRBD1. V was pared by 4 bases and J by 1 base, with 13 bases of the junction left unmatched. This CDR3 is built from 18 residues. Germline lookup yields CDR1 LGHNA and CDR2 YNFKEQ. The CDR3: CASSRTRQGMEGTDTQYF. In DNA, the CDR3 is TGTGCCAGCAGCCGCACTAGACAGGGGATGGAGGGCACAGATACGCAGTATTTT.

J is TRBJ1-5 and V is TRBV10-3, with 7 bases identical to TRBD1. This CDR3 has 14 amino acids. Trimming at V came to 3 bases and at J to 4 bases, leaving 3 bases not matched to a gene. Germline V gives CDR1 ENHRY, CDR2 SYGVKD. The CDR3 coding sequence is TGTGCCATCAGTGACGGGACAGCGAATCAGCCCCAGCATTTT. Translated, it gives CAISDGTANQPQHF.